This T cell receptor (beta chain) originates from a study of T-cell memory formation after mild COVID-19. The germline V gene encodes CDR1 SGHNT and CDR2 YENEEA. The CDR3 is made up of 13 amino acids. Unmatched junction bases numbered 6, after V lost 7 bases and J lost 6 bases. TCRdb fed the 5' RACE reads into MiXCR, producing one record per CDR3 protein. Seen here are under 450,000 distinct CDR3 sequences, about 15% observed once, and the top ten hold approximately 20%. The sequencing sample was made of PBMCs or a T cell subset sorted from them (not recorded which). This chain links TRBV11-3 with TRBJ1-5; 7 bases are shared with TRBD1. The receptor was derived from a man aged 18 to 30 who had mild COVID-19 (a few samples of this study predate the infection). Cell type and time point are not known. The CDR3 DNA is TGTGCCAGCACCCGACAGGGTCCTCAGCCCCAGCATTTT. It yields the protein CASTRQGPQPQHF.